This passage covers 20 T cell receptor beta chains from one sample sequenced in a study of shared clonotypes between healthy human individuals. The assay was immunoSEQ multiplex PCR, and TCRdb's table has in-frame clones only and misses some. Here the sample spans under 650,000 clones, about 96% being singletons. The sample was naive CD4+ T cells sorted from blood. Subset of the sample: CD45RA+ positively selected. These receptors came from a woman between 25 and 40 years old in good health.

The CDR3 protein is CASSLDRAGTQYF. CDR3 DNA sequence: TGTGCCAGCAGTTTGGACAGGGCGGGTACGCAGTATTTT. The rearrangement links TRBV27 to TRBJ2-3; 8 bases match TRBD1. CDR3 length equals 13 residues. Germline trimming cut 3 bases from V and 8 bases from J; bases unmatched to any gene: 4. Germline V CDR1 and CDR2: MNHEY, SMNVEV (reference sequence).

The rearrangement links TRBV5-4 to TRBJ1-4; the D gene is possibly TRBD1 (6 bases). This CDR3 is built from 12 residues. Trimming cost V 1 base and J 11 bases, with 9 bases left between them. CDR1 is SGHNT and CDR2 is YYREEE in the germline V gene (reference sequence). The CDR3 nucleotides are TGTGCCAGCAGCTTGATAGGGGGGAAACTGTTTTTT. Amino acid sequence: CASSLIGGKLFF.

The CDR3 DNA is TGTGCCAGCTCACCACGGCTCTCGGAAGGCTATGGCTACACCTTC. Translation: CASSPRLSEGYGYTF. The chain joins TRBV18 to TRBJ1-2; D call uncertain. Germline CDR1 reads KGHSH; CDR2 reads LQKENI. V was clipped by 1 base and J by 4 bases, with 13 bases between them. The CDR3 has 15 residues.

V is TRBV11-2 and J is TRBJ2-3, with TRBD2 identical over 13 bases. CDR1 and CDR2 from the germline V gene are SGHAT and FQNNGV. J lost 2 bases, V lost 5 bases, and 10 bases had no gene match. The CDR3 has 18 amino acids. CDR3 coding DNA: TGTGCCAGCAGCCCAGCCAGAGGACTAGCGGGGGCCACAGATACGCAGTATTTT. Translation gives CASSPARGLAGATDTQYF.

J is TRBJ2-3 and V is TRBV10-2; TRBD2 agrees at 7 bases. V dropped 3 bases and J dropped 5; count of bases not matched to a gene: 5. Germline lookup yields CDR1 WSHSY and CDR2 SAAADI. The CDR3 spans 14 residues. The CDR3 nucleotides are TGCGCCAGCAGTGAAGGCGGGAGTTTAGATACGCAGTATTTT. It encodes CASSEGGSLDTQYF.

This chain connects TRBV6-1 to TRBJ2-2, with 8 positions matching TRBD1. This CDR3 has 15 residues. V lost 5 bases to trimming and J lost 1 base; unmatched junction nucleotides: 3. Germline-derived CDR1 and CDR2 are MNHNS and SASEGT. Written as DNA, the CDR3 is TGTGCCAGCAGTTTACAGGGGGGGAACACCGGGGAGCTGTTTTTT. It yields the protein CASSLQGGNTGELFF.

The chain is built from TRBV7-8 and TRBJ1-3; D perhaps matches TRBD1 (5 bases). The length of the CDR3 is 15 residues. CDR1 is SGHVS, CDR2 FQNEAQ, per germline. The V end lost 5 bases, the J end lost 0 bases, and 11 bases lay between the germline ends. The CDR3 sequence is CASSPEGYSGNTIYF. In DNA, the CDR3 is TGTGCCAGCAGCCCCGAGGGGTACTCTGGAAACACCATATATTTT.

This clone was detected only once. This chain joins TRBV18 and TRBJ1-5; D remains unclear. CDR1 and CDR2 (germline): KGHSH, LQKENI. Deletions cut 2 bases from V and 4 bases from J, with 9 bases between. This CDR3 spans 14 amino acids. The CDR3 protein is CASSPGINNQPQHF. The CDR3 DNA sequence: TGTGCCAGCTCACCAGGAATCAATAATCAGCCCCAGCATTTT.

The rearrangement uses TRBV5-4 and TRBJ1-5, with 11 nucleotides matching TRBD1. Germline V lookup: CDR1 SGHNT, CDR2 YYREEE (reference sequence). The CDR3 spans 15 residues. V shed 4 bases, J shed 3 bases, and the junction held 3 bases outside the gene matches. CDR3 coding DNA: TGTGCCAGCAGCCCTGGACAGGGGGCCAATCAGCCCCAGCATTTT. Translating gives CASSPGQGANQPQHF.

This chain uses TRBV27 with TRBJ2-7, with D possibly matching TRBD2 (7 bases). CDR1 and CDR2 from the germline V gene are MNHEY and SMNVEV (reference sequence). There are 14 residues in the CDR3. Trimming shortened V by 0 bases and J by 3 bases, and 9 bases separated the two germline ends. CDR3 coding DNA: TGTGCCAGCAGTTTATCGGGGGGGCGCTACGAGCAGTACTTC. Its protein is CASSLSGGRYEQYF.

The gene calls are TRBV28 and TRBJ1-4; TRBD1 might be the D (6 bases). Germline CDR1 is MDHEN and CDR2 is SYDVKM. This CDR3 is 15 amino acids long. Between the trimmed V and J ends, which lost 5 bases and 4 bases, there was a span of 14 bases. The CDR3 loop is CASSPGTRYNEKLFF. In DNA, the CDR3 is TGTGCCAGCAGTCCCGGGACACGATATAATGAAAAACTGTTTTTT.

The chain has TRBV28 and TRBJ2-3, with TRBD1 identical over 8 bases. The V gene's germline CDR1 is MDHEN and CDR2 SYDVKM. This CDR3 has 15 residues. J was trimmed by 3 bases and V by 2 bases; bases with no gene match: 4. The CDR3 loop is CASSLKQGATDTQYF. The DNA of the CDR3 is TGTGCCAGCAGTTTAAAGCAGGGGGCGACAGATACGCAGTATTTT.

The chain has TRBV28 and TRBJ1-1; TRBD1 is a possible D gene (5 bases). From germline, CDR1 is MDHEN and CDR2 SYDVKM. There are 13 residues in the CDR3. Trimming took off 6 bases at V and 2 bases at J, with 10 bases between the two ends. The CDR3 is CASSRELNTEAFF. The CDR3 region has the DNA TGTGCCAGCAGCAGGGAGCTAAACACTGAAGCTTTCTTT.

Only one count was recorded for this clone. V and J are TRBV6-5 and TRBJ2-5; D perhaps matches TRBD2 (5 bases). The ends were cut back, 7 bases at V and 7 bases at J, with 16 bases in the middle. Germline CDR1 is MNHEY and CDR2 is SVGAGI. CDR3 length equals 13 residues. CDR3 nucleotides: TGTGCCAGCACGGGGTCTAGCTATGGGACCCAGTACTTC. It encodes CASTGSSYGTQYF.

This clone has just one count. The same CDR3 arises from other DNA sequences in this sample as well. The chain has TRBV28 and TRBJ1-1, with D maybe TRBD1 (5 bases). CDR3 length equals 12 residues. V lost 2 bases and J lost 4, with 5 bases in between. The V gene's germline CDR1 is MDHEN and CDR2 SYDVKM. CDR3 nucleotides: TGTGCCAGCAGTTTAAGGGGCACTGAAGCTTTCTTT. Translating gives CASSLRGTEAFF.

The chain recombines TRBV28 with TRBJ2-7, with 7 bases aligning to TRBD1. The V and J ends lost 8 bases and 2 bases, in that order; junction bases with no gene match: 9. The germline CDR1 and CDR2 sequences are MDHEN and SYDVKM. The CDR3 extends over 14 amino acids. CDR3 DNA: TGTGCCAGCCAGACAGGGACCCCCCCCTACGAGCAGTACTTC. This codes for CASQTGTPPYEQYF. Together with reference TRBV28 and TRBJ2-7, the CDR3 gives the full variable domain: DVKVTQSSRYLVKRTGEKVFLECVQDMDHENMFWYRQDPGLGLRLIYFSYDVKMKEKGDIPEGYSVSREKKERFSLILESASTNQTSMYLCASQTGTPPYEQYFGPGTRLTVT.

This chain connects TRBV27 to TRBJ2-7; D remains ambiguous. V was cut by 0 bases and J by 0 bases, with 9 bases left in between. Looked up from germline, CDR1 is MNHEY and CDR2 is SMNVEV (reference sequence). The CDR3 length is 15 residues. CDR3 in DNA: TGTGCCAGCAGTTTATCGGTCAGGAGCTCCTACGAGCAGTACTTC. It specifies CASSLSVRSSYEQYF.

The chain couples TRBV29-1 to TRBJ2-2; TRBD2 matches 8 bases. Per the germline V gene, CDR1 is SQVTM and CDR2 is ANQGSEA. The CDR3 contains 16 residues. J lost 3 bases, V lost 5 bases, and 11 bases had no gene match. The CDR3 protein is CSVSKTGTSDTGELFF. CDR3 bases: TGCAGCGTTTCGAAAACCGGGACTAGTGACACCGGGGAGCTGTTTTTT.

V and J are TRBV28 and TRBJ2-7, with 9 nucleotides matching TRBD1. There are 15 residues in the CDR3. Germline CDR1 and CDR2: MDHEN and SYDVKM. J gave up 0 bases and V 5 bases, and 5 bases lay outside the gene matches. CDR3 sequence: CASSHRDRVSYEQYF. For the CDR3, the DNA is TGTGCCAGCAGTCACCGGGACAGGGTCTCCTACGAGCAGTACTTC. The complete variable domain, with remaining parts taken from reference TRBV28 and TRBJ2-7, reads DVKVTQSSRYLVKRTGEKVFLECVQDMDHENMFWYRQDPGLGLRLIYFSYDVKMKEKGDIPEGYSVSREKKERFSLILESASTNQTSMYLCASSHRDRVSYEQYFGPGTRLTVT.

V usage is TRBV7-9 and J usage is TRBJ2-3; no firm D call. CDR3 length: 11 residues. The V gene's germline CDR1 is SEHNR and CDR2 FQNEAQ (reference sequence). V gave up 10 bases and J gave up 3 bases, with 8 bases separating them. The CDR3 sequence: CAISGTDTQYF. The CDR3 DNA is TGTGCCATCTCAGGTACAGATACGCAGTATTTT.